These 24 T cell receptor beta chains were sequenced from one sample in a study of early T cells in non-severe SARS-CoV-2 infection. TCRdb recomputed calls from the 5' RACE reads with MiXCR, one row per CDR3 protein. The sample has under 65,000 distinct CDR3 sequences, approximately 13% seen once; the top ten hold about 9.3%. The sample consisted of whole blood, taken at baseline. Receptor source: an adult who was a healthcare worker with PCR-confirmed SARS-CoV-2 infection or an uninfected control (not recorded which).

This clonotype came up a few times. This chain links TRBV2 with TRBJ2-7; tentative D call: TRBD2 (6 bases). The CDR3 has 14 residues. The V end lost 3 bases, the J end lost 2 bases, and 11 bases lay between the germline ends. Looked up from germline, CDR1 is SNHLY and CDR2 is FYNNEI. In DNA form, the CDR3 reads TGTGCCAGCAGTGATTCTAGCGTCCCCTACGAGCAGTACTTC. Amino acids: CASSDSSVPYEQYF.

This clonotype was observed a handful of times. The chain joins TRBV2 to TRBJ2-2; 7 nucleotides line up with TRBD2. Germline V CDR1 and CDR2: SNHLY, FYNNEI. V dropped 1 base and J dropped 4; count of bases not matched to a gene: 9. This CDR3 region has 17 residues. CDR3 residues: CASSEEKSSGVTGELFF. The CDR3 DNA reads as TGTGCCAGCAGTGAAGAGAAGTCCAGCGGGGTCACCGGGGAGCTGTTTTTT. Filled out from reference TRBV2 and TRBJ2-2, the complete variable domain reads EPEVTQTPSHQVTQMGQEVILRCVPISNHLYFYWYRQILGQKVEFLVSFYNNEISEKSEIFDDQFSVERPDGSNFTLKIRSTKLEDSAMYFCASSEEKSSGVTGELFFGEGSRLTVL.

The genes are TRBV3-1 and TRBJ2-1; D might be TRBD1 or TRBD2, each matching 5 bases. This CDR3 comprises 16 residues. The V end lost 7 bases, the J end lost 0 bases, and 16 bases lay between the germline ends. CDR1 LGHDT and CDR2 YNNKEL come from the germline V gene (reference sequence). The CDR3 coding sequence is TGTGCCAGCACCGAAGGGGACCGGGGCTCCTACAATGAGCAGTTCTTC. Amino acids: CASTEGDRGSYNEQFF.

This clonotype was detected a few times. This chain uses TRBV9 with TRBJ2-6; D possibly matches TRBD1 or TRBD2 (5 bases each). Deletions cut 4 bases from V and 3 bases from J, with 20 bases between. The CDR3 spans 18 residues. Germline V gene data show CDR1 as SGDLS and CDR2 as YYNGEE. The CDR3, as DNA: TGTGCCAGCAGCTCTCCGGGGACGTCGGCGAGTGGGGCCAACGTCCTGACTTTC. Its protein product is CASSSPGTSASGANVLTF.

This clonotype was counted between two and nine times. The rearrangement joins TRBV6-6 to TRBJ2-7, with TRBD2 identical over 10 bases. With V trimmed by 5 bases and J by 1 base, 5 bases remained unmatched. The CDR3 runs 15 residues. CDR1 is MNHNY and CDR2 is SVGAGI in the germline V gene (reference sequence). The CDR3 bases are TGTGCCAGCAGTCCTAGCGGGAGTAGGTCCTACGAGCAGTACTTC. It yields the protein CASSPSGSRSYEQYF.

The CDR3 bases are TGTGCCAGCAGCTCTATTGGGACGGAGCGGGGGGAGCAGTACTTC. Amino acids: CASSSIGTERGEQYF. This chain joins TRBV4-2 and TRBJ2-7; 8 bases are shared with TRBD2. V gave up 5 bases and J gave up 7 bases; unmatched junction bases: 13. The CDR3 covers 15 residues. CDR1 LGHNA and CDR2 YNFKEQ come from the germline V gene.

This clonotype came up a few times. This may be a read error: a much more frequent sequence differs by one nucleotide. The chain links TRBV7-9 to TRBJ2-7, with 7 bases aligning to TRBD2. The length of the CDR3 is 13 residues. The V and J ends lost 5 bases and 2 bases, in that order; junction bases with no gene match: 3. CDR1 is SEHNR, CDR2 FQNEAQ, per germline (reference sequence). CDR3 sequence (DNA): TGTGCCAGCAGCCCGACTAGCACCTACGAGCAGTACTTC. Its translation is CASSPTSTYEQYF.

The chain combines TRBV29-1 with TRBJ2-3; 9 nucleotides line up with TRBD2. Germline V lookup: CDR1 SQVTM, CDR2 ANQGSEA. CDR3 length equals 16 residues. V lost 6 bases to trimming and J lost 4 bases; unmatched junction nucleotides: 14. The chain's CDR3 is CSVAGSSGGPPDTQYF. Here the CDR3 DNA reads TGCAGCGTCGCCGGTTCCAGCGGGGGGCCCCCAGATACGCAGTATTTT.

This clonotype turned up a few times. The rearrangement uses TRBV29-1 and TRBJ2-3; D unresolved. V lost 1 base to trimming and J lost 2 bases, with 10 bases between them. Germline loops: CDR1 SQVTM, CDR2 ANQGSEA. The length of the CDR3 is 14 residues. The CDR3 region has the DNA TGCAGCGTTGAAGTACCGGATTCCACAGATACGCAGTATTTT. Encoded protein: CSVEVPDSTDTQYF.

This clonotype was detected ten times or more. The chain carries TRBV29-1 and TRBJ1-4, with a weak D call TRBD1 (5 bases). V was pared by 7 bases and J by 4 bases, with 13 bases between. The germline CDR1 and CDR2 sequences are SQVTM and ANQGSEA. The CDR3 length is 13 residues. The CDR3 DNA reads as TGCAGCGCCACCCCCAGGGATAATGAAAAACTGTTTTTT. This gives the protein CSATPRDNEKLFF.

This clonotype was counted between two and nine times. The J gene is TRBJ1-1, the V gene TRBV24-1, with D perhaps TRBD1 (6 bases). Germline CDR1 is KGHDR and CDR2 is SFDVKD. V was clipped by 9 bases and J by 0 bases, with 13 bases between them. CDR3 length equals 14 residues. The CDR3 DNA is TGTGCCACCTCAAGAGGGGGGCTGAACACTGAAGCTTTCTTT. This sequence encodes CATSRGGLNTEAFF.

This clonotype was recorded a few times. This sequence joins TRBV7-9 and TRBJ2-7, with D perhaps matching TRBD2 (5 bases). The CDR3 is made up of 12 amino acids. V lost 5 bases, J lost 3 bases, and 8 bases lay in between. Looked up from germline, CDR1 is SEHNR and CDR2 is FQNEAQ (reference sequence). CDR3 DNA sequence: TGTGCCAGCAGCCTCCGGGACTACGAGCAGTACTTC. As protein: CASSLRDYEQYF.

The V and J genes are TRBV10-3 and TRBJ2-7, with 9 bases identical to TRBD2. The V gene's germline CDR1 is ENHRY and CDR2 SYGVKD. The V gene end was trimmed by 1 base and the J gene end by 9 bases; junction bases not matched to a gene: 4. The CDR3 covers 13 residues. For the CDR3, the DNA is TGTGCCATCAGTGAGTGGGTGACTAGCGGGCAGTACTTC. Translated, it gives CAISEWVTSGQYF.

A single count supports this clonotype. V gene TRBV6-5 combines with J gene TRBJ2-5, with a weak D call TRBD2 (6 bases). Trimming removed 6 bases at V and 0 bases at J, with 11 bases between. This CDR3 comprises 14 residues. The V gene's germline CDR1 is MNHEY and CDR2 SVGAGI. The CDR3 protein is CASSAGPDQETQYF. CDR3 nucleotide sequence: TGTGCCAGCAGCGCGGGGCCCGACCAAGAGACCCAGTACTTC.

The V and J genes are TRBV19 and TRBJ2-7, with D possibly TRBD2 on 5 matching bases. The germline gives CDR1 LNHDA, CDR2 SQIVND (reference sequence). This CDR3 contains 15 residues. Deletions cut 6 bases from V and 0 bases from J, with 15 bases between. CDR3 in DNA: TGTGCCAGTAGCCCTCACGAGGGAGTCTCCTACGAGCAGTACTTC. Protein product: CASSPHEGVSYEQYF. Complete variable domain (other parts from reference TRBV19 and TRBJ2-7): DGGITQSPKYLFRKEGQNVTLSCEQNLNHDAMYWYRQDPGQGLRLIYYSQIVNDFQKGDIAEGYSVSREKKESFPLTVTSAQKNPTAFYLCASSPHEGVSYEQYFGPGTRLTVT.

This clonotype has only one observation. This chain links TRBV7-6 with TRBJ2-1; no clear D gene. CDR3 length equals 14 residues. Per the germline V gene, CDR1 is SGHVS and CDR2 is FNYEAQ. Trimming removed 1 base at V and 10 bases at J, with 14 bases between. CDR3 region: CASSLDNRWWEQFF. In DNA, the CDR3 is TGTGCCAGCAGCTTAGATAACCGTTGGTGGGAGCAGTTCTTC. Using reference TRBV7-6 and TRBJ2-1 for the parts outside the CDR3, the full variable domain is GAGVSQSPRYKVTKRGQDVALRCDPISGHVSLYWYRQALGQGPEFLTYFNYEAQQDKSGLPNDRFSAERPEGSISTLTIQRTEQRDSAMYRCASSLDNRWWEQFFGPGTRLTVL.

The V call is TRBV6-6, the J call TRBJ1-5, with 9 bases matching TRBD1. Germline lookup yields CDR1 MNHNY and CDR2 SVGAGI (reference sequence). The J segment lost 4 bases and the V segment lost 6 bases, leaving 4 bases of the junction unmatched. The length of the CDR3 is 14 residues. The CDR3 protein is CASSRDRDNQPQHF. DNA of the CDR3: TGTGCCAGCAGCCGGGACAGGGATAATCAGCCCCAGCATTTT.

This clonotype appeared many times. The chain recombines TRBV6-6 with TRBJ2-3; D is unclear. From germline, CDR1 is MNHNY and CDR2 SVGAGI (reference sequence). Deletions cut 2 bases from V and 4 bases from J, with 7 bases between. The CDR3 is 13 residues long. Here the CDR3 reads CASSYTRADTQYF. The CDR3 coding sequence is TGTGCCAGCAGTTACACCCGGGCAGATACGCAGTATTTT.

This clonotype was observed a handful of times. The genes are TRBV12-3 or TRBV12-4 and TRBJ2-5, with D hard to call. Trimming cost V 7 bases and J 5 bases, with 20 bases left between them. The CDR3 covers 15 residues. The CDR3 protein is CASTSLGGMSETQYF. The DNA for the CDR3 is TGTGCCAGCACCTCCCTTGGTGGAATGAGCGAGACCCAGTACTTC.

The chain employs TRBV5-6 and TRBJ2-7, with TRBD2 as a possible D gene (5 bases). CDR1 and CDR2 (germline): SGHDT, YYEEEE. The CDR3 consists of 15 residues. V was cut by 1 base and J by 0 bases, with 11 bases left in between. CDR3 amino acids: CASSLPSRASYEQYF. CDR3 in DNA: TGTGCCAGCAGCTTGCCCTCGCGGGCCTCCTACGAGCAGTACTTC.

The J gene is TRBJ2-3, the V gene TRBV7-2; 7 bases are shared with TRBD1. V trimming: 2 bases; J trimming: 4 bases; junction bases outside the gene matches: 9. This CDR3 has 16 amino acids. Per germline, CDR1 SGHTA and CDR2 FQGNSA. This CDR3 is CASSLYQGEGADTQYF. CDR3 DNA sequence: TGTGCCAGCAGCTTATACCAGGGGGAAGGGGCAGATACGCAGTATTTT.

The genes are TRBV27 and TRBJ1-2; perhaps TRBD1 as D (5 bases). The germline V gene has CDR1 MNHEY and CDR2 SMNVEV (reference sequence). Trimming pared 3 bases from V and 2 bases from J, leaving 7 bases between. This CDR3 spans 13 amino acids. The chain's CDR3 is CASSFQGNYGYTF. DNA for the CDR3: TGTGCCAGCAGTTTCCAGGGAAACTATGGCTACACCTTC.

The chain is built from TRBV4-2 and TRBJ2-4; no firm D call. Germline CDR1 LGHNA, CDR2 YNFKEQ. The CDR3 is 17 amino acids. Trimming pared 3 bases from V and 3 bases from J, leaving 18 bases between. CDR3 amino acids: CASSQEKNSPGKNIQYF. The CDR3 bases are TGTGCCAGCAGCCAGGAGAAAAATTCACCCGGCAAAAACATTCAGTACTTC.

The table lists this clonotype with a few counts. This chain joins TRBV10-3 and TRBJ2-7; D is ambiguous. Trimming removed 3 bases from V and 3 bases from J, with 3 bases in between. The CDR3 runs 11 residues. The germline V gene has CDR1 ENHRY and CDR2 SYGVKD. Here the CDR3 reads CAISEYYEQYF. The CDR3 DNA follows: TGTGCCATCAGTGAATACTACGAGCAGTACTTC.